One and the same sample provided the 11 T cell receptor beta chains below, sequenced in a study of cytomegalovirus exposure and HLA in healthy donors. Amplification used 60 Vbeta primers and 13 Jbeta primers. Produced via immunoSEQ multiplex PCR; TCRdb's table is partial and in-frame only. The sample has roughly 120,000 clones. The source material was PBMCs. The receptors come from a man between 35 and 55 years old in good health and CMV-seronegative.

The V and J genes are TRBV5-1 and TRBJ2-6; TRBD1 agrees at 8 bases. CDR3 length equals 17 residues. Trimming took 3 bases from V and 0 from J; bases not matched to a gene: 5. The germline V gene encodes CDR1 SGHRS and CDR2 YFSETQ. CDR3 bases: TGCGCCAGCAGCTCGGGACAGGCCAGCTCTGGGGCCAACGTCCTGACTTTC. Encoded protein: CASSSGQASSGANVLTF.

J is TRBJ2-7 and V is TRBV5-6; 11 nucleotides align to TRBD2. V was pared by 2 bases and J by 3 bases, with 4 bases of the junction left unmatched. The CDR3 runs to 15 residues. Germline lookup yields CDR1 SGHDT and CDR2 YYEEEE. CDR3 in amino acids: CASSLVLAGGYEQYF. CDR3 sequence (DNA): TGTGCCAGCAGCTTAGTTCTAGCGGGAGGCTACGAGCAGTACTTC.

This chain uses TRBV11-2 with TRBJ2-1; TRBD1 might be the D (6 bases). The CDR3 consists of 11 residues. V was cut by 7 bases and J by 10 bases, with 11 bases left in between. The germline CDR1 and CDR2 sequences are SGHAT and FQNNGV. The CDR3 DNA reads as TGTGCCAGCACCAACAGGGTGGAGCAGTTCTTC. Its protein product is CASTNRVEQFF.

The J gene is TRBJ1-4, the V gene TRBV11-2, with D possibly being TRBD1 (6 bases). The V and J ends lost 8 bases and 7 bases respectively, with 14 bases between them. This CDR3 comprises 13 residues. Per germline, CDR1 SGHAT and CDR2 FQNNGV. The CDR3 DNA sequence: TGTGCCAGCCGCGCAGGGGTTATTGAAAAACTGTTTTTT. Encoded protein: CASRAGVIEKLFF.

The chain recombines TRBV6-5 with TRBJ2-5; 10 nucleotides agree with TRBD2. The closer fit of TRBJ2-7 to the DNA end suggests the J call may be wrong. This CDR3 has 15 amino acids. The germline CDR1 and CDR2 sequences are MNHEY and SVGAGI. The CDR3 DNA reads as TGTGCCAGCAGTTACCACCTAGCGGGAGAATACGAGCAGTACTTC. This encodes CASSYHLAGEYEQYF.

V gene TRBV6-1 combines with J gene TRBJ2-1, with 10 bases matching TRBD1. V gave up 3 bases and J gave up 6 bases; unmatched junction bases: 2. The CDR3 runs 14 residues. Germline V gene lookup returns CDR1 MNHNS and CDR2 SASEGT. In DNA form, the CDR3 reads TGTGCCAGCAGTGAGGGACAGGGGTTCAATGAGCAGTTCTTC. It yields the protein CASSEGQGFNEQFF.

CDR3 sequence reads: CASSGTRSHNEQFF. The CDR3 DNA follows: TGTGCCAGCAGCGGGACTAGGTCCCACAATGAGCAGTTCTTC. V is TRBV7-9 and J is TRBJ2-1, with 8 bases identical to TRBD2. Trimming at V came to 5 bases and at J to 5 bases, leaving 5 bases not matched to a gene. The CDR3 has 14 amino acids. CDR1 is SEHNR and CDR2 is FQNEAQ in the germline V gene (reference sequence).

The V and J genes are TRBV2 and TRBJ1-1; D is undetermined. Germline V gene data show CDR1 as SNHLY and CDR2 as FYNNEI. The CDR3 is 13 residues long. Trimming stripped 9 bases from V and 1 base from J, with 12 bases between. Written as DNA, the CDR3 is TGTGCCAGTGGTGGTGAGGCGAACACTGAAGCTTTCTTT. Its protein is CASGGEANTEAFF.

DNA of the CDR3: TGTGCCAGCAGCTTAGATACGGGACTAGCGGGAGGGCCTAGTTACTTC. It yields the protein CASSLDTGLAGGPSYF. This rearrangement joins TRBV11-3 to TRBJ2-5; 16 bases align to TRBD2. CDR1 and CDR2 (germline): SGHNT, YENEEA. The CDR3 covers 16 residues. Trimming removed 0 bases from V and 14 bases from J; junction bases left unmatched: 9.

The V and J genes are TRBV6-5 and TRBJ1-2, with D possibly matching TRBD1 (6 bases). CDR1 and CDR2 from the germline V gene are MNHEY and SVGAGI. The CDR3 consists of 14 residues. The ends were cut back, 0 bases at V and 4 bases at J, with 9 bases in the middle. The CDR3 region has the DNA TGTGCCAGCAGTTACTCCGACAGGACCTATGGCTACACCTTC. This encodes CASSYSDRTYGYTF.

The V and J genes are TRBV7-2 and TRBJ2-7; the match to TRBD2 covers 7 bases. Germline trimming cut 3 bases from V and 0 bases from J; bases unmatched to any gene: 2. Germline V lookup: CDR1 SGHTA, CDR2 FQGNSA. The CDR3 runs 14 residues. The CDR3 region is CASSFRGSSYEQYF. The CDR3, as DNA: TGTGCCAGCAGCTTTCGCGGGAGCTCCTACGAGCAGTACTTC.